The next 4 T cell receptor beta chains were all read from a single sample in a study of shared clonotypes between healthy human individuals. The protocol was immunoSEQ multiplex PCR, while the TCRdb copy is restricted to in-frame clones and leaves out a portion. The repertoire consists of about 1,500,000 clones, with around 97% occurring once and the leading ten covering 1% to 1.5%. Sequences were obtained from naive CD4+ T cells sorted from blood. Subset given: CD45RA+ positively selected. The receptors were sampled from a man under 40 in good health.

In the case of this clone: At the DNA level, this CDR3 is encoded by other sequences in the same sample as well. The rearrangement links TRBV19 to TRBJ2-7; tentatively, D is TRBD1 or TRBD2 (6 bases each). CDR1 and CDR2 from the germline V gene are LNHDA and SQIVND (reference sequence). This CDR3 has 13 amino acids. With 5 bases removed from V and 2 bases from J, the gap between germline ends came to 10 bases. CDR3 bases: TGTGCCAGTAGTCGGGGGCAGGCCTACGAGCAGTACTTC. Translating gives CASSRGQAYEQYF.

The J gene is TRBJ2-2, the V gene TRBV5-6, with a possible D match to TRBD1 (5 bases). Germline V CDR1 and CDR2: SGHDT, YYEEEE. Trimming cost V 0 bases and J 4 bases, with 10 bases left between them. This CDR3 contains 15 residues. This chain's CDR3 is CASSLDPTGTGELFF. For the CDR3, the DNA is TGTGCCAGCAGCTTGGATCCAACAGGCACCGGGGAGCTGTTTTTT. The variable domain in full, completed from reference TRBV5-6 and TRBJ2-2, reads DAGVTQSPTHLIKTRGQQVTLRCSPKSGHDTVSWYQQALGQGPQFIFQYYEEEERQRGNFPDRFSGHQFPNYSSELNVNALLLGDSALYLCASSLDPTGTGELFFGEGSRLTVL.

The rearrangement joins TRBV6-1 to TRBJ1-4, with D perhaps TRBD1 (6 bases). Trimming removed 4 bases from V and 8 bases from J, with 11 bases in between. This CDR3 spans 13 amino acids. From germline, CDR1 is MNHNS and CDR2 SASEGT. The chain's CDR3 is CASSVQGDEKLFF. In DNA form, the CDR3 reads TGTGCCAGCAGTGTACAGGGTGACGAAAAACTGTTTTTT.

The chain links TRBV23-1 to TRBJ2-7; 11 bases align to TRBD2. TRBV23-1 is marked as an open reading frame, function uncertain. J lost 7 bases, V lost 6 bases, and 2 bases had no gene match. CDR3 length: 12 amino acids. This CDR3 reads CASRRLAGEQYF. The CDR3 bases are TGCGCCAGCAGGAGACTAGCGGGGGAGCAGTACTTC.